Listed here is a single TCR beta chain. This record belongs to a study of T cells in lung cancer brain metastases. The CDR3 loop spans 15 amino acids. Germline V gene lookup returns CDR1 ENHRY and CDR2 SYGVKD. Trimming at V came to 3 bases and at J to 4 bases, leaving 5 bases not matched to a gene. Only in-frame clones appear in the TCRdb table, and some are missing; sequencing was by immunoSEQ multiplex PCR. This table holds 5,000 to 7,000 clones, roughly 85% found once. The receptor was derived from a man in his fifties with non-small cell lung cancer. Material for sequencing was tumor tissue from the primary lung tumor. The gene calls are TRBV10-3 and TRBJ2-7, with 11 bases matching TRBD1. The CDR3 DNA sequence: TGTGCCATCAGTGAACCAGGACAGGGGGCTTACGAGCAGTACTTC. Its protein is CAISEPGQGAYEQYF.